The text below deals with one T cell receptor beta chain. This record comes from a study of blood T cell repertoires in COVID-19. Authors' data handling: Amplification with reference gene primers provided the estimates of nucleated cell counts. Sequencing was performed with immunoSEQ multiplex PCR; in TCRdb, only in-frame clones are kept and a portion is missing. V, J and clone size are those of that table, while D and trimming were read from the DNA. The sample carries 200,000 to 300,000 clones, over 80% recorded once. Germline values: CDR1 SGDLS, CDR2 YYNGEE. CDR3 length: 14 residues. V was shortened by 2 bases and J by 3 bases, with 9 bases between the two germline ends.

The V and J genes are TRBV9 and TRBJ2-1; the D is unclear. Specimen: peripheral blood. The receptor was isolated from a middle-aged woman who had recovered from COVID-19. The chain's CDR3 is CASSVSSVYNEQFF. In DNA form, the CDR3 reads TGTGCCAGCAGCGTTTCAAGCGTCTACAATGAGCAGTTCTTC.